The source of this TCR beta chain is a study of cytomegalovirus exposure and HLA in healthy donors. Study-wide context: From HLA-typed donors, an early data release held some 80 million unique TCRs. Overall study results and limits: The study recorded 150 to 200 TCR beta chains that were cytomegalovirus-associated.

The V end was cut by 5 bases, the J end by 7 bases, with 15 bases between. Germline assignment: CDR1 SEHNR and CDR2 FQNEAQ (reference sequence). The CDR3 is 13 residues long. In regard to this clone: Antigen specificity is unknown.

PCR used 60 Vbeta primers and 13 Jbeta primers. The authors' processing: In a later analysis, around 11 million of tens of millions of unique beta chains occurred in at least two donors. The method was immunoSEQ multiplex PCR; TCRdb's version includes in-frame clones alone and lacks a portion of them. That table supplies the V and J calls and clone size; D and trimming were determined from the DNA. The sample shows about 65,000 clones, around four fifths of them seen only once. Sequencing was done on a sample of PBMCs. The sequence derives from a woman aged 25 to 39 in good health and CMV-seronegative. This sequence joins TRBV7-9 and TRBJ2-7; D may be TRBD2 (6 bases). The CDR3 region has the DNA TGTGCCAGCAGCCCGGAGGGTCGTTGGGAGCAGTACTTC. The encoded protein is CASSPEGRWEQYF. Using reference TRBV7-9 and TRBJ2-7 for the parts outside the CDR3, the full variable domain is DTGVSQNPRHKITKRGQNVTFRCDPISEHNRLYWYRQTLGQGPEFLTYFQNEAQLEKSRLLSDRFSAERPKGSFSTLEIQRTEQGDSAMYLCASSPEGRWEQYFGPGTRLTVT.